This T cell receptor (beta chain) stems from a study of CD4 T cells in relation to SARS-CoV-2 and coronaviruses. The overall study: ViraFEST: approximately 10-day antigen culture of PBMCs, then TCR beta CDR3 sequencing. Study-level results: Pre-pandemic and post-infection samples never came from the same donor.

Before the COVID-19 pandemic, during about 2010-2018, CD4+ T cells were taken from unexposed donors. CD4+ T cells were isolated from the cells after around eleven days of culture. PBMCs were plated at around 2 million per well in IL-2-containing medium. The CDR3 is 13 amino acids. Trimming pared 9 bases from V and 0 bases from J, leaving 10 bases between. The germline CDR1 and CDR2 sequences are WNHNN and SYGVQD (reference sequence). With respect to this clone: Its antigen is currently unknown.

The table came from immunoSEQ multiplex PCR; TCRdb's copy has only in-frame clones and leaves some out. The table has about 29,000 clones, approximately 79% seen once. Sequencing input: CD4+ T cells from PBMCs, cultured in vitro. The V call is TRBV10-1, the J call TRBJ2-3; unclear D gene. The source is a human donor in good health. CDR3 loop: CASSLGSTDTQYF. In DNA form, the CDR3 reads TGCGCCAGTTCATTGGGGAGCACAGATACGCAGTATTTT.